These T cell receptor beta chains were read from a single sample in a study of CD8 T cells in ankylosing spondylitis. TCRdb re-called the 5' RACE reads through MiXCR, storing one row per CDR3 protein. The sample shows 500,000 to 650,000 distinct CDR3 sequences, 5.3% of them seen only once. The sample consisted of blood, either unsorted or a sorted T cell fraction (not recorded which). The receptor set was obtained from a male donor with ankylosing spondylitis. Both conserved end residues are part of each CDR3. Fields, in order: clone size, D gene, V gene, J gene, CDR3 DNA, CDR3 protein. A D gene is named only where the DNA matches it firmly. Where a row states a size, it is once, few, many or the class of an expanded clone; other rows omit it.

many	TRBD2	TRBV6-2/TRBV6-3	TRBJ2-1	TGTGCCAGCAGTCCCCAGCGGGGGATTGAGCAGTTCTTC	CASSPQRGIEQFF
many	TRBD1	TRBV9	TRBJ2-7	TGTGCCAGCAGCGGCCGGGACAGTCTCTACGAGCAGTACTTC	CASSGRDSLYEQYF
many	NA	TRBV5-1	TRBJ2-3	TGCGCCAGCAGCTTGTTCGGGGCCACCGCTAGCACAGATACGCAGTATTTT	CASSLFGATASTDTQYF
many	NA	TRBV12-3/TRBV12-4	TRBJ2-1	TGTGCCAGCAGTTTAGGGCCCCTGGTCTACAATGAGCAGTTCTTC	CASSLGPLVYNEQFF
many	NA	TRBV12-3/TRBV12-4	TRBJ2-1	TGTGCCAGCAGTCCACTCTCCGCCTACAATGAGCAGTTCTTC	CASSPLSAYNEQFF
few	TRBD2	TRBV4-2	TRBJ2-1	TGTGCCAGCAGCCATTCACCCGGACTAGCGGGTAGTTACAATGAGCAGTTCTTC	CASSHSPGLAGSYNEQFF
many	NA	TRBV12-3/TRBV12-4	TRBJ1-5	TGTGCCAGCACCTCAGCGCAGCGCTTAAATCAGCCCCAGCATTTT	CASTSAQRLNQPQHF
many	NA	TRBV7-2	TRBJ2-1	TGTGCCAGCAGCCCCCAGGGATCCGCGGGGCGGGAGCAGTTCTTC	CASSPQGSAGREQFF
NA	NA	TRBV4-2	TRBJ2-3	TGTGCCAGCAGCCAGGAGGGGGTTCCAGATACGCAGTATTTT	CASSQEGVPDTQYF
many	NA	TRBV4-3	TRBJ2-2	TGCGCCAGCAGCCTAGGACCACTCGTGGGGGAGCTGTTTTTT	CASSLGPLVGELFF
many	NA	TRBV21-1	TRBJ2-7	TGTGCCAGCAGCACCTCCCCCACAGGGACCCATAACTACGAGCAGTACTTC	CASSTSPTGTHNYEQYF
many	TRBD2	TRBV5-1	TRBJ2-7	TGCGCCAGCAGCTTGGTGGGTAGCGGGGGTTTCGAGCTGTACTTC	CASSLVGSGGFELYF
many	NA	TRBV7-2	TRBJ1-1	TGTGCCAGCAGCTTTTCCCCCAACACTGAAGCTTTCTTT	CASSFSPNTEAFF
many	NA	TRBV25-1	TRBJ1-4	TGTGCCAGCAGTCCAAGCGGCGAATGGGAAAAACTGTTTTTT	CASSPSGEWEKLFF
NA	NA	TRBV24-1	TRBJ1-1	TGTGCCGCTGGCGGGGGAAACACTGAAGCTTTCTTT	CAAGGGNTEAFF
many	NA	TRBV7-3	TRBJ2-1	TGTGCCAGCAGCTCCTACATACCCAATGAGCAGTTCTTC	CASSSYIPNEQFF
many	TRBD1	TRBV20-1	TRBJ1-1	TGCAGTGCCAGCGGCACAGGGGACACTGAAGCTTTCTTT	CSASGTGDTEAFF
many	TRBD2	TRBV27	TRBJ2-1	TGTGCCAGCAACTGGGGGGGAGTCGACAATGAGCAGTTCTTC	CASNWGGVDNEQFF
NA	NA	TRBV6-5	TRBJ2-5	TGTGCCAGCAGTTATGGGCTGCCGGCCCAAGAGACCCAGTACTTC	CASSYGLPAQETQYF
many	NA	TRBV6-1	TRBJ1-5	TGTGCCAGCAGTGGGACAAGGGATCAGCCCCAGCATTTT	CASSGTRDQPQHF
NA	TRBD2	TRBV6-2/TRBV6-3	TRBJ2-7	TGTGCCAGCGGAAATAGAGCGGGGCTCTCCTACGAGCAGTACTTC	CASGNRAGLSYEQYF
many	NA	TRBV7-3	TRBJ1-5	TGTGCCAGCAGCTTCCCTTCTTGGGTGCTCAATCAGCCCCAGCATTTT	CASSFPSWVLNQPQHF
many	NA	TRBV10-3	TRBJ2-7	NA	CAISSSGLAYEQYF
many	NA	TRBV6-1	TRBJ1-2	TGTGCCAGCAGTGGAGGGACGGCCGATTTTAACTATGGCTACACCTTC	CASSGGTADFNYGYTF